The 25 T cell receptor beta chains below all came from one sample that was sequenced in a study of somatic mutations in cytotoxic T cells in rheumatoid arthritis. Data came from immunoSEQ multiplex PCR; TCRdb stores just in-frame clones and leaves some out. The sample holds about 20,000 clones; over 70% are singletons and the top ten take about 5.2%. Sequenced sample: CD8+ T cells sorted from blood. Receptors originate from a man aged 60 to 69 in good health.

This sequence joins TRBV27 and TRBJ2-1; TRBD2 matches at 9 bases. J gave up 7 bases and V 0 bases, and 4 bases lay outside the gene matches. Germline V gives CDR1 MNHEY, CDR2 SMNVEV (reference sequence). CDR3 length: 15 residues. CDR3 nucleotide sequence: TGTGCCAGCAGTTTATCTGATCTAGCGGGAAATGAGCAGTTCTTC. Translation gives CASSLSDLAGNEQFF.

CDR3 in DNA: TGTGCCAGCAGCTTAAAAGGACAGGGGGCGTTGCGGAAAAAAGAGACCCAGTACTTC. This sequence encodes CASSLKGQGALRKKETQYF. This chain uses TRBV7-8 with TRBJ2-5, with TRBD1 identical over 11 bases. V shed 2 bases and J 3 bases; nucleotides not matched to a gene: 14. This CDR3 region has 19 residues. The germline CDR1 and CDR2 sequences are SGHVS and FQNEAQ.

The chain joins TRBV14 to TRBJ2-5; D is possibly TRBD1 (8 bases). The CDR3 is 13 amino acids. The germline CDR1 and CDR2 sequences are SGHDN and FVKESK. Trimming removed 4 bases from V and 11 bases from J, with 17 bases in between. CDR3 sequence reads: CASSLQGAREQYF. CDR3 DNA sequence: TGTGCCAGCAGCCTGCAGGGGGCGCGGGAGCAGTACTTC.

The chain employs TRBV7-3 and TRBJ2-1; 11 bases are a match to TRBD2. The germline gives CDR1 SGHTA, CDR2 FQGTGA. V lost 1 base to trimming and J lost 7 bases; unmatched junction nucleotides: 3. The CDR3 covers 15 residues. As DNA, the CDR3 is TGTGCCAGCAGCTTAAGTAGCGGGAGGGTTAATGAGCAGTTCTTC. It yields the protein CASSLSSGRVNEQFF.

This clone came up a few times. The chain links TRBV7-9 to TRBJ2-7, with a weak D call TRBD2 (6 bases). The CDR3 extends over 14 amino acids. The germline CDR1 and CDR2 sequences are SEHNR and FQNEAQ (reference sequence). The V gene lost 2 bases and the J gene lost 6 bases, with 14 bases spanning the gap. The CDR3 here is CASSLSPGDGEQYF. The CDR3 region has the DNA TGTGCCAGCAGCTTATCCCCGGGGGATGGCGAGCAGTACTTC.

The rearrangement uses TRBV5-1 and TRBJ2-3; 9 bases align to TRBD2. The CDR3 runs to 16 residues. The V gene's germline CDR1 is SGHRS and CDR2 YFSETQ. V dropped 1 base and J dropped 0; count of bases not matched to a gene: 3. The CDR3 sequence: CASSLLAGTSTDTQYF. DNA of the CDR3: TGCGCCAGCAGCTTGCTAGCGGGGACTAGCACAGATACGCAGTATTTT.

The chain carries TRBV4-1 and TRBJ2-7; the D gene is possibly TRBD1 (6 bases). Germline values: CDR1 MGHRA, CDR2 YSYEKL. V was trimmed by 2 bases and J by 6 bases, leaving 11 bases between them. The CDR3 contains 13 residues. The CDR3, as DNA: TGCGCCAGCAGCCAATACAGGGAACGCGAGCAGTACTTC. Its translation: CASSQYREREQYF.

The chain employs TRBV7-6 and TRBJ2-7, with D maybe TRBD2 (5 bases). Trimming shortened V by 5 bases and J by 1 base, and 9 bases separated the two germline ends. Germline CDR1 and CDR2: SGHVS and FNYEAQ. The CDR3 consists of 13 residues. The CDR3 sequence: CASSMGASYEQYF. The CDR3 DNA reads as TGTGCCAGCAGCATGGGAGCTTCCTACGAGCAGTACTTC.

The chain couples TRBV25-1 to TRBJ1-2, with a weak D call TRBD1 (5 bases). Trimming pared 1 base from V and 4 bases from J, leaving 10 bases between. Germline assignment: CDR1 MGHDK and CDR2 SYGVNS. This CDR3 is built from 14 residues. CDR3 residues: CASSEFDRTYGYTF. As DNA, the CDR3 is TGTGCCAGCAGTGAATTTGACAGAACCTATGGCTACACCTTC.

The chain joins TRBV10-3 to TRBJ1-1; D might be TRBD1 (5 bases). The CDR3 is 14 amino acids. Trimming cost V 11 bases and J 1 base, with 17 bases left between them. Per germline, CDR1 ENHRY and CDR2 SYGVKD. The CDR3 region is CASTARGENTEAFF. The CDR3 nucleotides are TGTGCCTCCACGGCCCGGGGGGAGAACACTGAAGCTTTCTTT.

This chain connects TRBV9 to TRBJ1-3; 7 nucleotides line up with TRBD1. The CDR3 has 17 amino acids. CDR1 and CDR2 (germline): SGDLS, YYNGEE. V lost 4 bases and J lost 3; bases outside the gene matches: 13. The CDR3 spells CASSLNDRAELGNTIYF. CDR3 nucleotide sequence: TGTGCCAGCAGCCTCAACGACAGGGCTGAGCTTGGAAACACCATATATTTT.

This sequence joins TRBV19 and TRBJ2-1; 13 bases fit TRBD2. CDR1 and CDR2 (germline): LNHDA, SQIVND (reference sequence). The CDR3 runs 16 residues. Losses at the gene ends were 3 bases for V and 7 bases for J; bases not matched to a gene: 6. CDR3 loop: CASSILWTSGSNEQFF. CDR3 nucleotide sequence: TGTGCCAGTAGTATTCTCTGGACTAGCGGGAGTAATGAGCAGTTCTTC.

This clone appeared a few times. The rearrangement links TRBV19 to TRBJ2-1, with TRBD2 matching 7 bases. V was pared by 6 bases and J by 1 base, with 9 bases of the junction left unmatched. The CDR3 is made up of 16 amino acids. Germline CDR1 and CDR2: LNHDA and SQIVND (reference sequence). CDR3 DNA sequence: TGTGCCAGTAGGGGAGGGGCCCTCGGATCCTACAATGAGCAGTTCTTC. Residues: CASRGGALGSYNEQFF.

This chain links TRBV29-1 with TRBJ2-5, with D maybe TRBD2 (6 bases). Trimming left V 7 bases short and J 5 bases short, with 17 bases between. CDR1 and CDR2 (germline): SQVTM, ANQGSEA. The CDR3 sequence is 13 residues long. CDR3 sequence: CSAGLPGRETQYF. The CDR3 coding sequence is TGCAGCGCAGGACTACCGGGGCGGGAGACCCAGTACTTC. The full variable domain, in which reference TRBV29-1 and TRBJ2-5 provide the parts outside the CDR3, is SAVISQKPSRDICQRGTSLTIQCQVDSQVTMMFWYRQQPGQSLTLIATANQGSEATYESGFVIDKFPISRPNLTFSTLTVSNMSPEDSSIYLCSAGLPGRETQYFGPGTRLLVL.

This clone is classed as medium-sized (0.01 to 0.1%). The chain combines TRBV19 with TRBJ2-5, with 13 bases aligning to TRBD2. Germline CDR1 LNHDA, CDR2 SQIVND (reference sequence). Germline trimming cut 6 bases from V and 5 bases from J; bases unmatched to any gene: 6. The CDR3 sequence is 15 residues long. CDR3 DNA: TGTGCCAGTAGCACGACTAGCGGGGGGCTGGAGACCCAGTACTTC. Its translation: CASSTTSGGLETQYF.

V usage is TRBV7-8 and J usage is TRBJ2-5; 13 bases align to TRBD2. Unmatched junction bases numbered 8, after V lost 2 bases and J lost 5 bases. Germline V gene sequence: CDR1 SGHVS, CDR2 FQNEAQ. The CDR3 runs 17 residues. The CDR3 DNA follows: TGTGCCAGCAGCTTACCCACTAGCGGGGGGGCCGGGGAGACCCAGTACTTC. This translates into CASSLPTSGGAGETQYF.

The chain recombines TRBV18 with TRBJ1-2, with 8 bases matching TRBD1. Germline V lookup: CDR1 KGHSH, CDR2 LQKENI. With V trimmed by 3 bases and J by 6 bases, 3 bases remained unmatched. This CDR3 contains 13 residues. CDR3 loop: CASSPDRGHGYTF. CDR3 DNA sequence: TGTGCCAGCTCACCCGACAGGGGCCATGGCTACACCTTC.

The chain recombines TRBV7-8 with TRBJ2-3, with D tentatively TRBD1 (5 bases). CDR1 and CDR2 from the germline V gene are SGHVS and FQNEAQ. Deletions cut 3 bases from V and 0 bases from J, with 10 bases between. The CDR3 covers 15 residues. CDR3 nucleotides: TGTGCCAGCAGCTTGACAGCTACTAGCACAGATACGCAGTATTTT. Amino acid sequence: CASSLTATSTDTQYF.

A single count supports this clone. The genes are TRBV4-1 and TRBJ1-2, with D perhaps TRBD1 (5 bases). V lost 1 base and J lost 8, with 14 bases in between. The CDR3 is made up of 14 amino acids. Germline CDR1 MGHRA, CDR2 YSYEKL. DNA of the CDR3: TGCGCCAGCAGCCAAGCGGGGGGATGGGACGGCTACACCTTC. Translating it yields CASSQAGGWDGYTF.

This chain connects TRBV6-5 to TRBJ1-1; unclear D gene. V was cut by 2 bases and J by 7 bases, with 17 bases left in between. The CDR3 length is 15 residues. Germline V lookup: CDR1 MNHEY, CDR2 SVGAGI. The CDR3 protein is CASSYLRTPGLEAFF. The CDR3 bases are TGTGCCAGCAGTTACCTGAGAACCCCAGGCCTTGAAGCTTTCTTT.

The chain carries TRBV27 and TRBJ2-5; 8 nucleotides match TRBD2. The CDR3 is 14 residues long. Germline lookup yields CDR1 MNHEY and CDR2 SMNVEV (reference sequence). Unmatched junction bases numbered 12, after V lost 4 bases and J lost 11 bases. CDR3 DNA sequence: TGTGCCAGCAGTTCATATAGCGGGATGGTTGAGCAGTACTTC. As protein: CASSSYSGMVEQYF.

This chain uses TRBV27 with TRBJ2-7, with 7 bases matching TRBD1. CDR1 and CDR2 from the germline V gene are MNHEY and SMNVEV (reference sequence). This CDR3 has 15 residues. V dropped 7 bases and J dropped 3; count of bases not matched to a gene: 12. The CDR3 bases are TGTGCCAGCACCTCTACAGGGGAAGGGGTCTACGAGCAGTACTTC. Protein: CASTSTGEGVYEQYF.

The CDR3 loop is CASSDTGTNYNEQFF. DNA of the CDR3: TGTGCCAGCAGTGATACCGGGACTAACTACAATGAGCAGTTCTTC. J is TRBJ2-1 and V is TRBV2, with TRBD2 matching 7 bases. This CDR3 has 15 residues. Germline V gives CDR1 SNHLY, CDR2 FYNNEI. After removal of 3 bases from V and 3 bases from J, the junction contained 5 bases not matched to a gene.

The CDR3 spells CASSTWTFGRETQYF. The CDR3 coding sequence is TGTGCCAGTAGTACATGGACATTCGGACGGGAGACCCAGTACTTC. This sequence joins TRBV19 and TRBJ2-5, with D maybe TRBD1 (5 bases). This CDR3 has 15 residues. Germline V lookup: CDR1 LNHDA, CDR2 SQIVND (reference sequence). Between the trimmed V and J ends, which lost 4 bases and 5 bases, there was a span of 17 bases.

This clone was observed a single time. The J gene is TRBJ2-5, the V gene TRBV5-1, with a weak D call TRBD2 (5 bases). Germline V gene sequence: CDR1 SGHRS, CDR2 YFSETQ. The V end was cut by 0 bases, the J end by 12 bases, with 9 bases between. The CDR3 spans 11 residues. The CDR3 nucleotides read TGCGCCAGCAGCTTGGGACCGGAGGAGTACTTC. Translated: CASSLGPEEYF.